This note documents a single T cell receptor (beta chain) sequence. What antigen it recognizes has not been identified. Nothing much larger sits one base from this clone, and base qualities are not available. To prepare the library, the immunoSEQ multiplex PCR assay was applied. The source is immuneACCESS, and TCRdb retained only in-frame sequences with V and J called. Part of the clones is not carried over; for the studies checked, unresolved V genes explain less than half of this, and the remainder is unexplained. Counted in this sample were about 77,000 clones; about 92% of them appeared once. The top ten constitute approximately 2.8% of the sample. This entry belongs to a study of T cell changes during pregnancy in multiple sclerosis (dated by TCRdb to the late 2010s). Describing the broader study: In women with multiple sclerosis, the researchers looked at how the T cell repertoire shifted as pregnancy progressed.

CDR1 and CDR2 are drawn from the germline V gene: SGDLS, YYNGEE. CDR3 length: 14 amino acids, cysteine to phenylalanine. CDR3 DNA is the only sequence kept; it has 42 bases, read in frame from the first base. For this chain, trimming is 3 bases at the V end and 6 bases at the J end, and the number of junction bases without a gene match is 4. Sequencing was performed on peripheral blood, taken after pregnancy. This clonotype was sampled from a female donor in good health, enrolled as a control in a pregnancy study. This sequence uses TRBV9 and TRBJ2-3; TRBD2 matches 10 bases in the middle. Here is the DNA: TGTGCCAGCAGCGGAACTAGCGGGGTGGATACGCAGTATTTT. This yields the protein CASSGTSGVDTQYF.